The 4 T cell receptor beta chains below all came from one sample that was sequenced in a study of regulatory T cells in long-lasting Graves disease. Sequencing libraries for TCR beta were prepared with iRepertoire HTBI primers and Arm-PCR of CDR3 regions. In TCRdb, the multiplex PCR reads were re-called with MiXCR into one record per CDR3 protein. The sample has 400,000 to 650,000 distinct CDR3 sequences, about 16% seen once; the top ten hold around 25%. Described time point: newly diagnosed GD, antithyroid drugs for less than 3 months. The authors made the TCR library using RNA they extracted from PBMCs. This sample was also put to use in a study of T cells in Graves' hyperthyroidism and ophthalmopathy.

Sequencing used peripheral blood mononuclear cells (PBMCs), obtained at new diagnosis, from a patient treated with antithyroid drugs. All receptors come from a woman aged 35 to 59 with Graves disease.

This clonotype was detected only once. The chain employs TRBV20-1 and TRBJ2-5; no reliable D call. V dropped 0 bases and J dropped 5 bases, with 10 bases sitting between them. Germline V gene sequence: CDR1 DFQATT, CDR2 SNEGSKA (reference sequence). This CDR3 is 13 amino acids long. The CDR3 DNA follows: TGCAGTGCTAGAGATGGGGTCTTTGAGACCCAGTACTTC. This sequence encodes CSARDGVFETQYF.

The chain recombines TRBV18 with TRBJ1-1; 7 bases fit TRBD1. After removal of 2 bases from V and 0 bases from J, the junction contained 6 bases not matched to a gene. The CDR3 contains 16 residues. Germline values: CDR1 KGHSH, CDR2 LQKENI. The CDR3 sequence is CASSPFAGGLNTEAFF. The CDR3 nucleotides are TGTGCCAGCTCACCATTTGCAGGGGGGTTGAACACTGAAGCTTTCTTT.

CDR3 DNA sequence: TGTGCCAGCAGTTTCTCAGCTTCAGGGCGGGGCTACACCTTC. Protein: CASSFSASGRGYTF. The chain has TRBV28 and TRBJ1-2; tentative D call: TRBD1 (5 bases). Germline V gene sequence: CDR1 MDHEN, CDR2 SYDVKM. V lost 3 bases, J lost 8 bases, and 16 bases lay in between. The CDR3 totals 14 residues.

Many counts were recorded for this clonotype. Relative to the germline gene, one junction end is altered; a read error may explain this. The gene calls are TRBV12-3 or TRBV12-4 and TRBJ1-2; D gene ambiguous. The CDR3 sequence is 13 residues long. The CDR3 is CASSLGGSYGYTF. CDR3 sequence (DNA): TGTGCCAGCAGCTTAGGCGGTTCTTATGGCTACACCTTC.